This T cell receptor beta chain appears in the sequencing data of a study of cytomegalovirus exposure and HLA in healthy donors. This CDR3 is 14 amino acids long. Germline assignment: CDR1 SEHNR and CDR2 FQNEAQ (reference sequence). The V end was cut by 5 bases, the J end by 8 bases, with 18 bases between. Study-level points and caveats: A later analysis found that most CMV-associated TCR beta chains appeared HLA-restricted. The authors later found HLA-associated TCR beta chains more clonally expanded than equally common others.

The PCR used 60 Vbeta and 13 Jbeta primers. The method was immunoSEQ multiplex PCR; TCRdb's version includes in-frame clones alone and lacks a portion of them. The sample records roughly 140,000 clones, 79% being singletons. As for this clone: Its antigen is as yet unknown.

This receptor was taken from a man aged 50 or older in good health and CMV-seropositive. Sequencing used PBMCs. The chain carries TRBV7-9 and TRBJ1-2, with D perhaps TRBD1 (6 bases). The CDR3 DNA sequence: TGTGCCAGCAGCATCCCACAGGGAGAAGGGGGCTACACCTTC. This gives the protein CASSIPQGEGGYTF.